These T cell receptor beta chains were read from a single sample in a study of cytomegalovirus exposure and HLA in healthy donors. Profiling relied on immunoSEQ multiplex PCR, and the TCRdb table lists in-frame clones only, not all of them. Here the sample spans 77,000 or so clones, about 80% being singletons. Specimen: PBMCs. These receptors were collected from a woman between 40 and 55 years old in good health and CMV-seronegative. The CDR3 runs from the conserved cysteine through the conserved F or W. D genes are given only for firm matches. Clone size appears in some rows only: once, few, many, or a class for an expanded clone.

V gene: TRBV6-5; J gene: TRBJ2-7; clone size: .; D gene: TRBD1; CDR3 DNA: TGTGCCAGCACCTTAGACAGGGGGCCCTACGAGCAGTACTTC; CDR3 protein: CASTLDRGPYEQYF
V gene: TRBV28; J gene: TRBJ2-7; clone size: .; D gene: TRBD2; CDR3 DNA: TGTGCCAGCAGTTCGCCGGGACTAGCGTCGTCCTACGAGCAGTACTTC; CDR3 protein: CASSSPGLASSYEQYF
V gene: TRBV10-2; J gene: TRBJ2-7; clone size: .; D gene: .; CDR3 DNA: TGCGCCAGCAGTGAGTCAGCTCAATGGGAGCAGTACTTC; CDR3 protein: CASSESAQWEQYF
V gene: TRBV15; J gene: TRBJ2-1; clone size: .; D gene: .; CDR3 DNA: TGTGCCACCAGCAGAGCACTGGGGCCCTTTATGAATGAGCAGTTCTTC; CDR3 protein: CATSRALGPFMNEQFF
V gene: TRBV5-4; J gene: TRBJ2-7; clone size: few; D gene: TRBD1; CDR3 DNA: TGTGCCAGCAGCTGGACAGGGGGGGAGCAGTACTTC; CDR3 protein: CASSWTGGEQYF
V gene: TRBV11-2; J gene: TRBJ2-5; clone size: .; D gene: TRBD2; CDR3 DNA: TGTGCCAGCAGCCCTCTGGGGGCGGGAGGGCTAGGAGAGACCCAGTACTTC; CDR3 protein: CASSPLGAGGLGETQYF
V gene: TRBV5-4; J gene: TRBJ1-4; clone size: few; D gene: TRBD1; CDR3 DNA: TGTGCCAGCAGTCCGGGACAGGCGGAAAAACTGTTTTTT; CDR3 protein: CASSPGQAEKLFF
V gene: TRBV5-4; J gene: TRBJ2-2; clone size: .; D gene: .; CDR3 DNA: TGTGCCAGCAGCCGACGGGGCACCGGGGAGCTGTTTTTT; CDR3 protein: CASSRRGTGELFF
V gene: TRBV30; J gene: TRBJ2-1; clone size: .; D gene: TRBD2; CDR3 DNA: TGTGCCTGGAGTGTGTCTGTCCCTAGCGGGAGGATCAACAATGAGCAGTTCTTC; CDR3 protein: CAWSVSVPSGRINNEQFF
V gene: TRBV30; J gene: TRBJ2-1; clone size: .; D gene: .; CDR3 DNA: TGTGCCTGGAGTGGGCGGCAGGGGAACTACAATGAGCAGTTCTTC; CDR3 protein: CAWSGRQGNYNEQFF
V gene: TRBV7-2; J gene: TRBJ2-5; clone size: .; D gene: .; CDR3 DNA: TGTGCCAGCAGCTTAAATGCGGGGCGGGAGACCCAGTACTTC; CDR3 protein: CASSLNAGRETQYF
V gene: TRBV9; J gene: TRBJ1-3; clone size: few; D gene: TRBD1; CDR3 DNA: TGTGCCAGCAGCTCGGACAGGACTGGAAACACCATATATTTT; CDR3 protein: CASSSDRTGNTIYF
V gene: TRBV7-2; J gene: TRBJ2-7; clone size: .; D gene: TRBD2; CDR3 DNA: TGTGCCAGCAGCTCCGGGACTAGCGCTTACGAGCAGTACTTC; CDR3 protein: CASSSGTSAYEQYF
V gene: TRBV10-3; J gene: TRBJ1-1; clone size: .; D gene: .; CDR3 DNA: TGTGCCATCAGTGAAACAGGGAACACTGAAGCTTTCTTT; CDR3 protein: CAISETGNTEAFF
V gene: TRBV7-3; J gene: TRBJ2-2; clone size: .; D gene: .; CDR3 DNA: TGTGCCAGCAGCTCAGGGATTCGGACCGGGGAGCTGTTTTTT; CDR3 protein: CASSSGIRTGELFF
V gene: TRBV4-2; J gene: TRBJ1-2; clone size: .; D gene: TRBD1; CDR3 DNA: TGTGCCAGCAGCCACCGCATCGGGGGACAGGGGGTCGAGTTGACCTTC; CDR3 protein: CASSHRIGGQGVELTF
V gene: TRBV7-9; J gene: TRBJ1-1; clone size: .; D gene: .; CDR3 DNA: TGTGCCAGCAGCGCCGGACAGTTAGGGGGTGAGAACACTGAAGCTTTCTTT; CDR3 protein: CASSAGQLGGENTEAFF
V gene: TRBV5-1; J gene: TRBJ2-7; clone size: once; D gene: TRBD2; CDR3 DNA: TGCGCCAGCAGCCCCGGGACTAGCGGGGGGCGGTCTGGCGAGCAGTACTTC; CDR3 protein: CASSPGTSGGRSGEQYF
V gene: TRBV19; J gene: TRBJ2-3; clone size: .; D gene: TRBD1; CDR3 DNA: TGTGCCAGTAGTATGTACCGGGACAGGGACACCGATACGCAGTATTTT; CDR3 protein: CASSMYRDRDTDTQYF
V gene: TRBV7-7; J gene: TRBJ2-5; clone size: .; D gene: TRBD2; CDR3 DNA: TGTGCTAGCAGCCCTAATAGCGGGGGGGCCGACGAGACCCAGTACTTC; CDR3 protein: CASSPNSGGADETQYF
V gene: TRBV2; J gene: TRBJ2-2; clone size: .; D gene: TRBD1; CDR3 DNA: TGTGCCAGCAGAGGACAGGGAAAGAACACCGGGGAGCTGTTTTTT; CDR3 protein: CASRGQGKNTGELFF
V gene: TRBV5-1; J gene: TRBJ1-2; clone size: .; D gene: .; CDR3 DNA: TGCGCCAGCAGCTTGGACAGGGCCTCCTATGGCTACACCTTC; CDR3 protein: CASSLDRASYGYTF
V gene: TRBV21-1; J gene: TRBJ2-5; clone size: .; D gene: .; CDR3 DNA: TGTGCCAGCAGCAAAGTTGTCGGGGTGAAACAAGAGACCCAGTACTTC; CDR3 protein: CASSKVVGVKQETQYF
V gene: TRBV5-4; J gene: TRBJ1-2; clone size: few; D gene: .; CDR3 DNA: TGTGCCAGCAGCTTGGATGTATCAGGGAACTATGGCTACACCTTC; CDR3 protein: CASSLDVSGNYGYTF
V gene: TRBV5-4; J gene: TRBJ2-1; clone size: .; D gene: .; CDR3 DNA: TGTGCCAGCAGCTTGGTAGGGGTCTATGAGCAGTTCTTC; CDR3 protein: CASSLVGVYEQFF
V gene: TRBV7-2; J gene: TRBJ2-5; clone size: few; D gene: TRBD1; CDR3 DNA: TGTGCCAGCAGCTGGACAGGGGGGGAGACCCAGTACTTC; CDR3 protein: CASSWTGGETQYF
V gene: TRBV7-9; J gene: TRBJ1-4; clone size: .; D gene: .; CDR3 DNA: TGTGCCAGCAGCTTACAGGGTGAAAAACTGTTTTTT; CDR3 protein: CASSLQGEKLFF
V gene: TRBV19; J gene: TRBJ1-2; clone size: few; D gene: .; CDR3 DNA: TGTGCCAGTAGTGCATCGACTGACTATGGCTACACCTTC; CDR3 protein: CASSASTDYGYTF
V gene: TRBV6-6; J gene: TRBJ2-7; clone size: .; D gene: TRBD2; CDR3 DNA: TGTGCCAGCACTGAAACTAGCGGGGGATACTACGAGCAGTACTTC; CDR3 protein: CASTETSGGYYEQYF
V gene: TRBV28; J gene: TRBJ1-2; clone size: .; D gene: TRBD1; CDR3 DNA: TGTGCCAGCAGTACTCGGGACAGCCCCTATGGCTACACCTTC; CDR3 protein: CASSTRDSPYGYTF
V gene: TRBV6-6; J gene: TRBJ2-7; clone size: .; D gene: .; CDR3 DNA: TGTGCCAGCAGTTTTTTAGGGGGCTACGAGCAGTACTTC; CDR3 protein: CASSFLGGYEQYF
V gene: TRBV4-3; J gene: TRBJ1-2; clone size: .; D gene: .; CDR3 DNA: TGCGCCAGCAGCCAAGAGCCGCAGGGTTTAGGTAACTATGGCTACACCTTC; CDR3 protein: CASSQEPQGLGNYGYTF
V gene: TRBV7-9; J gene: TRBJ2-3; clone size: .; D gene: TRBD2; CDR3 DNA: TGTGCCAGCAGCTTAACGGGACTAGCGAGGGGGACAGATACGCAGTATTTT; CDR3 protein: CASSLTGLARGTDTQYF
V gene: TRBV11-3; J gene: TRBJ2-2; clone size: .; D gene: .; CDR3 DNA: TGTGCCAGCAGCCGATCCGGGACAATAGCCACCGGGGAGCTGTTTTTT; CDR3 protein: CASSRSGTIATGELFF
V gene: TRBV15; J gene: TRBJ2-7; clone size: .; D gene: .; CDR3 DNA: TGTGCCACCAGCAGAGACAAGGGGCCCTACGAGCAGTACTTC; CDR3 protein: CATSRDKGPYEQYF
V gene: TRBV6-1; J gene: TRBJ1-5; clone size: once; D gene: .; CDR3 DNA: TGTGCCAGCAGTGTACGGGGGAATCAGCCCCAGCATTTT; CDR3 protein: CASSVRGNQPQHF
V gene: TRBV5-6; J gene: TRBJ2-5; clone size: .; D gene: TRBD1; CDR3 DNA: TGTGCCAGCAGCTGGCGGACAGGGGGCGGAGAGACCCAGTACTTC; CDR3 protein: CASSWRTGGGETQYF
V gene: TRBV5-1; J gene: TRBJ2-7; clone size: .; D gene: .; CDR3 DNA: TGCGCCAGCAGCGTGAGCTTACAGGGCTACGAGCAGTACTTC; CDR3 protein: CASSVSLQGYEQYF
V gene: TRBV4-2; J gene: TRBJ2-1; clone size: .; D gene: TRBD2; CDR3 DNA: TGTGCCAGCAGCCAAGATCCGGGTAGCGGGGGTCATGAGCAGTTCTTC; CDR3 protein: CASSQDPGSGGHEQFF
V gene: TRBV7-3; J gene: TRBJ2-7; clone size: .; D gene: .; CDR3 DNA: TGTGCCAGCAGCTTACGGACTGTACATGCCTGGGGCATGAGGGGGAGCTCCTACGAGCAGTACTTC; CDR3 protein: CASSLRTVHAWGMRGSSYEQYF
V gene: TRBV11-3; J gene: TRBJ2-5; clone size: .; D gene: .; CDR3 DNA: TGTGCCAGCAGTTTTAGCAGACAAGAGACCCAGTACTTC; CDR3 protein: CASSFSRQETQYF
V gene: TRBV30; J gene: TRBJ2-1; clone size: .; D gene: TRBD2; CDR3 DNA: TGTGCCTGGACTCGAGGCCAGGGACTAGCGGCTATACAGTTCTTC; CDR3 protein: CAWTRGQGLAAIQFF
V gene: TRBV15; J gene: TRBJ2-5; clone size: few; D gene: TRBD2; CDR3 DNA: TGTGCCACCAGCAGAGATCTGGCGGGAGTAGGTGAGACCCAGTACTTC; CDR3 protein: CATSRDLAGVGETQYF
V gene: TRBV19; J gene: TRBJ2-3; clone size: .; D gene: .; CDR3 DNA: TGTGCCAGTAGTATTGGGTTGACAGGAGGCACAGATACGCAGTATTTT; CDR3 protein: CASSIGLTGGTDTQYF
V gene: TRBV21-1; J gene: TRBJ1-2; clone size: .; D gene: .; CDR3 DNA: TGTGCCAGCAGCAAAATGGACAGGGGGGACTATGGCTACACCTTC; CDR3 protein: CASSKMDRGDYGYTF
V gene: TRBV10-2; J gene: TRBJ2-7; clone size: .; D gene: .; CDR3 DNA: TGCGCCTGCGGGCCCTCCTACGAGCAGTACTTC; CDR3 protein: CACGPSYEQYF
V gene: TRBV7-6; J gene: TRBJ2-1; clone size: .; D gene: TRBD2; CDR3 DNA: TGTGCCAGCAGCTCACTGAGCGGGGGGGCCTACAATGAGCAGTTCTTC; CDR3 protein: CASSSLSGGAYNEQFF
V gene: TRBV28; J gene: TRBJ2-3; clone size: .; D gene: .; CDR3 DNA: TGTGCCAGCGGGACTCCCGCAGGAGGAGATACGCAGTATTTT; CDR3 protein: CASGTPAGGDTQYF
V gene: TRBV14; J gene: TRBJ2-5; clone size: few; D gene: TRBD2; CDR3 DNA: TGTGCCAGCAGCCATTGGACTAGCGGGTTATGGGAGACCCAGTACTTC; CDR3 protein: CASSHWTSGLWETQYF
V gene: TRBV2; J gene: TRBJ2-2; clone size: few; D gene: TRBD2; CDR3 DNA: TGTGCCAGCACACTAGCGGGATGGTCCGGGGAGCTGTTTTTT; CDR3 protein: CASTLAGWSGELFF
V gene: TRBV30; J gene: TRBJ1-2; clone size: .; D gene: .; CDR3 DNA: TGTGCCTGGAGCTATTGGGGAGGTGACTATGGCTACACCTTC; CDR3 protein: CAWSYWGGDYGYTF
V gene: TRBV11-2; J gene: TRBJ2-7; clone size: .; D gene: TRBD2; CDR3 DNA: TGTGCCAGCAGCCAACAAGCGGGAGGGGCGTACGAGCAGTACTTC; CDR3 protein: CASSQQAGGAYEQYF
V gene: TRBV10-2; J gene: TRBJ2-7; clone size: .; D gene: TRBD2; CDR3 DNA: TGCGCCAGCAGCCTGACTAGCGGGAGATTGGGGGAGCAGTACTTC; CDR3 protein: CASSLTSGRLGEQYF
V gene: TRBV7-2; J gene: TRBJ2-3; clone size: .; D gene: .; CDR3 DNA: TGTGCCAGCAGCCCCTCGAGAGGGAGGACAGATACGCAGTATTTT; CDR3 protein: CASSPSRGRTDTQYF
V gene: TRBV25-1; J gene: TRBJ1-3; clone size: .; D gene: .; CDR3 DNA: TGTGCCAGCAGTGAACAGGGCCACTCTGGAAACACCATATATTTT; CDR3 protein: CASSEQGHSGNTIYF